Sequencing of this T cell receptor beta chain was carried out in a study of T cell repertoires in cytomegalovirus infection. Study details: Well-studied HLA-B-restricted CMV epitopes were used in the study alongside recently identified HLA-C-restricted ones.

TCRdb re-derived calls from the reads in MiXCR, one entry per CDR3 protein. The sample has 300,000 or so distinct CDR3 sequences, more than 20% seen once. The study's findings and limits: CMV-specific HLA-C-restricted TCR beta clonotypes dominated the ex vivo response. Summed frequency of shared TCR beta families picked out CMV carriers who also had the relevant HLA.

This clonotype was observed a few times. Its antigen remains unidentified. This CDR3 is 19 amino acids long. Germline loops: CDR1 DFQATT, CDR2 SNEGSKA (reference sequence). V shed 5 bases and J 2 bases; nucleotides not matched to a gene: 17. The source material was cultured PBMCs, sampled from culture after CMV antigen stimulation. This receptor was obtained from a human donor in good health (CMV status not recorded). Some clones in this sample may be carry-over from other donors' samples. The chain combines TRBV20-1 with TRBJ2-3; 12 bases are shared with TRBD2. The CDR3 sequence: CSARSLSSGRALSTDTQYF. In nucleotides, the CDR3 is TGCAGTGCTCGAAGCCTCTCTAGCGGGAGGGCCCTATCCACAGATACGCAGTATTTT.